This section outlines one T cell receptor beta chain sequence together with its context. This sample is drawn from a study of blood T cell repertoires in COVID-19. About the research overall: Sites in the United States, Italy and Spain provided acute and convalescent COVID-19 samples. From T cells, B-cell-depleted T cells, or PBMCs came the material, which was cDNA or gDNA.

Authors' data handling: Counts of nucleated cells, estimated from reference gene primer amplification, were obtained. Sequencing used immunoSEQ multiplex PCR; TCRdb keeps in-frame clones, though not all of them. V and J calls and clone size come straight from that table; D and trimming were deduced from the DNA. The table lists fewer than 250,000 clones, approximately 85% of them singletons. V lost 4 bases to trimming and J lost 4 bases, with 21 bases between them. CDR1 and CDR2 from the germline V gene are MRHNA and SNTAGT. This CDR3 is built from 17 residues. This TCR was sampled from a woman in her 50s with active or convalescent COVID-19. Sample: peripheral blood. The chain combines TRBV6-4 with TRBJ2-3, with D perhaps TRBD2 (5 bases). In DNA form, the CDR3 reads TGTGCCAGCAGTGGGGGTAACGGTTATAAGGGAGCAGATACGCAGTATTTT. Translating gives CASSGGNGYKGADTQYF.